This record covers a single T cell receptor beta chain. Antigen: not known. The data are from a study of cytomegalovirus exposure and HLA in healthy donors. General observations from the study: Confirmation was obtained in vitro that a few CMV-associated chains are specific for CMV antigens.

13 Jbeta primers and 60 Vbeta primers were used for the PCR. Here immunoSEQ multiplex PCR was the method, and the copy in TCRdb shows in-frame clones only, minus some. The sample lists 150,000 to 200,000 clones, 77% occurring once. There are 14 residues in the CDR3. V lost 5 bases to trimming and J lost 6 bases, with 17 bases between them. Germline-derived CDR1 and CDR2 are MDHEN and SYDVKM. Sequenced: PBMCs. The chain joins TRBV28 to TRBJ2-7, with D tentatively TRBD1 (5 bases). This clonotype was sampled from a woman aged 35 to 49 in good health and CMV-seropositive. The CDR3 protein is CASSPPFQGGEQYF. As DNA, the CDR3 is TGTGCCAGCAGTCCGCCATTTCAGGGTGGCGAGCAGTACTTC.